The 4 T cell receptor beta chains below all came from one sample that was sequenced in a study of regulatory T cells in long-lasting Graves disease. Arm-PCR of CDR3 regions and iRepertoire HTBI primers were used to build TCR beta libraries. TCRdb called the multiplex PCR reads again in MiXCR, with one record for every CDR3 protein. The repertoire has fewer than 550,000 distinct CDR3 sequences, 15% to 20% of them found once; the top ten carry about 25%. As for time point: newly diagnosed GD, antithyroid drugs for less than 3 months. With RNA extracted from PBMCs as input, the TCR library was made. The same specimen was also included in a second study, on T cells in Graves' hyperthyroidism and ophthalmopathy.

Source: peripheral blood mononuclear cells (PBMCs), taken at new diagnosis, from a patient treated with antithyroid drugs. Receptors originate from a woman younger than 35 with Graves disease.

This clonotype has a count of ten or more. The chain combines TRBV3-1 with TRBJ2-1; D remains ambiguous. Germline-derived CDR1 and CDR2 are LGHDT and YNNKEL (reference sequence). This CDR3 is 15 amino acids long. The V gene lost 3 bases and the J gene lost 0 bases, with 9 bases spanning the gap. CDR3 in DNA: TGTGCCAGCAGCCAGGGCGCGAGCTCCTACAATGAGCAGTTCTTC. This translates into CASSQGASSYNEQFF.

The chain couples TRBV6-1 to TRBJ2-2, with 11 positions matching TRBD2. Per germline, CDR1 MNHNS and CDR2 SASEGT. The junction had 18 bases not matched to a gene; V was cut back by 5 bases and J by 7 bases. The CDR3 is 19 residues long. DNA for the CDR3: TGTGCCAGCAGTCCAAAACCGGGACTAGCGGATTCTTGGGGCGGGGAGCTGTTTTTT. This gives the protein CASSPKPGLADSWGGELFF.

The gene calls are TRBV2 and TRBJ2-7; D gene ambiguous. Trimming removed 0 bases from V and 13 bases from J, with 10 bases in between. Germline V gives CDR1 SNHLY, CDR2 FYNNEI. CDR3 length: 11 residues. CDR3 in DNA: TGTGCCAGCAGTGAAGCGTTAGGTCCTTACTTC. Encoded protein: CASSEALGPYF.

This chain links TRBV13 with TRBJ2-7; 8 bases match TRBD2. V lost 5 bases, J lost 2 bases, and 11 bases stayed unmatched. The germline gives CDR1 PRHDT, CDR2 FYEKMQ (reference sequence). CDR3 length: 16 residues. As DNA, the CDR3 is TGTGCCAGCAGCCGCCCGACTAGCGCGACTACCTACGAGCAGTACTTC. Translated: CASSRPTSATTYEQYF.